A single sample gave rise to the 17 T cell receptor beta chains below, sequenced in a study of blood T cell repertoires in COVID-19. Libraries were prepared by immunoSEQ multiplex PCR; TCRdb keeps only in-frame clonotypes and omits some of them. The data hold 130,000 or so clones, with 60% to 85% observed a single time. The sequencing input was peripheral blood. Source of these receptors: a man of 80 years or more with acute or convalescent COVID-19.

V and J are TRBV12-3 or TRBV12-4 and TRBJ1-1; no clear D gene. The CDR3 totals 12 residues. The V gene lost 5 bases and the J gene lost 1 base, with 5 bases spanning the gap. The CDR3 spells CASSEGNTEAFF. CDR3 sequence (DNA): TGTGCCAGCAGTGAGGGGAACACTGAAGCTTTCTTT.

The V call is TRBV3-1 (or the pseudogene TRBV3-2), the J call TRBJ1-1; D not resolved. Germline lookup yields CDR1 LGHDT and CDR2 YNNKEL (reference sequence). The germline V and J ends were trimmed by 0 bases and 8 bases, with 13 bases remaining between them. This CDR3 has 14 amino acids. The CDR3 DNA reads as TGTGCCAGCAGCCAAGAGTTTATAGCGGCGGAAGCTTTCTTT. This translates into CASSQEFIAAEAFF.

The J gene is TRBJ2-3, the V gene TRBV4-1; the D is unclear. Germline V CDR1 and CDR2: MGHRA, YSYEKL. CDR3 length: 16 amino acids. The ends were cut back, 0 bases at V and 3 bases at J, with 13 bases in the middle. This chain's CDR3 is CASSQDWAFGTDTQYF. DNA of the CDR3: TGCGCCAGCAGCCAAGATTGGGCCTTTGGGACAGATACGCAGTATTTT.

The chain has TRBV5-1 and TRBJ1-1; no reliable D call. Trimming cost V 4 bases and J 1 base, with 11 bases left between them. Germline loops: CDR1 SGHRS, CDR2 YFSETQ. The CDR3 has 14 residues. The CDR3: CASSPAQTNTEAFF. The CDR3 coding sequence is TGCGCCAGCAGCCCGGCACAGACGAACACTGAAGCTTTCTTT.

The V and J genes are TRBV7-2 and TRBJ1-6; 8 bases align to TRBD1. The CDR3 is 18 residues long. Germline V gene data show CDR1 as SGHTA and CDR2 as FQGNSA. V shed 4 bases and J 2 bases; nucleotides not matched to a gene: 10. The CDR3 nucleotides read TGTGCCAGCAGCTACGACAGGGGAGCTGGAGCCTATAATTCACCCCTCCACTTT. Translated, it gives CASSYDRGAGAYNSPLHF.

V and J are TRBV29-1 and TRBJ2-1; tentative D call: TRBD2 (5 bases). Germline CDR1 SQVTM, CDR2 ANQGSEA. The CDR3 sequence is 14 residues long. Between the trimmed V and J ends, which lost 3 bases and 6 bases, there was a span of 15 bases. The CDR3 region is CSVEPGSLSNEQFF. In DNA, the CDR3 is TGCAGCGTTGAGCCGGGGTCCCTAAGCAATGAGCAGTTCTTC.

The CDR3 loop is CASSYFTGATEAFF. The CDR3, as DNA: TGTGCCAGCAGTTACTTTACAGGGGCTACTGAAGCTTTCTTT. The rearrangement joins TRBV6-2 or TRBV6-3 to TRBJ1-1, with 7 bases identical to TRBD1. The germline gives CDR1 MNHEY, CDR2 SVGEGT. The J segment lost 5 bases and the V segment lost 1 base, leaving 4 bases of the junction unmatched. The CDR3 has 14 amino acids.

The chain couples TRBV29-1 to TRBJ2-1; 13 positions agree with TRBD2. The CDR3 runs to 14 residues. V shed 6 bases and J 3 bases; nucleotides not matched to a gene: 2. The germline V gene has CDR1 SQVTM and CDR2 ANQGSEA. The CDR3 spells CSVGTSGNYNEQFF. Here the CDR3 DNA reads TGCAGCGTCGGGACTAGCGGGAACTACAATGAGCAGTTCTTC.

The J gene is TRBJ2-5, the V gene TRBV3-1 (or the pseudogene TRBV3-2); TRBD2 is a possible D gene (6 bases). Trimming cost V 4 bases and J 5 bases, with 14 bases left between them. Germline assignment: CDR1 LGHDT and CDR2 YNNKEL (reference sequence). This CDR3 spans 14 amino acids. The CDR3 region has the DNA TGTGCCAGCAGCCCCTCTCGGGGGTCGGAGACCCAGTACTTC. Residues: CASSPSRGSETQYF.

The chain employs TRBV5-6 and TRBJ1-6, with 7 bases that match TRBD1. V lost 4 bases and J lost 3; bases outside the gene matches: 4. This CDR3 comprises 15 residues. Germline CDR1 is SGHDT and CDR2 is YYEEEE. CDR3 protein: CASSLGTDYNSPLHF. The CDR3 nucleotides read TGTGCCAGCAGCCTGGGGACAGACTATAATTCACCCCTCCACTTT.

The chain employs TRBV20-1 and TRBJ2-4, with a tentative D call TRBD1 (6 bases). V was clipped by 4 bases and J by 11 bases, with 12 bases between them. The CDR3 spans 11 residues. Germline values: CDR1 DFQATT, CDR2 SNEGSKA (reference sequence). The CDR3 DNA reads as TGCAGTGCTATTAAACAGGGAGTTCAGTACTTC. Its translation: CSAIKQGVQYF.

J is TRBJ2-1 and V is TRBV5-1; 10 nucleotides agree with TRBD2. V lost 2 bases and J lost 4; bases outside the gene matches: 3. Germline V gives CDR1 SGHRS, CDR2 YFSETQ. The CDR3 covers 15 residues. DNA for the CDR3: TGCGCCAGCAGCTTCCTAGCGGGGGATTACAATGAGCAGTTCTTC. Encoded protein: CASSFLAGDYNEQFF. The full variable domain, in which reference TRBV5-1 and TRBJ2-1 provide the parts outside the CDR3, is KAGVTQTPRYLIKTRGQQVTLSCSPISGHRSVSWYQQTPGQGLQFLFEYFSETQRNKGNFPGRFSGRQFSNSRSEMNVSTLELGDSALYLCASSFLAGDYNEQFFGPGTRLTVL.

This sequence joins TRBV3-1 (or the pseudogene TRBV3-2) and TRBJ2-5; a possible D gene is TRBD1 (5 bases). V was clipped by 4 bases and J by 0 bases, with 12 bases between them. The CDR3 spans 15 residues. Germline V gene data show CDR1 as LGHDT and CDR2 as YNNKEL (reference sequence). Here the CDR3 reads CASSPSQGNQETQYF. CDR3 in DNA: TGTGCCAGCAGCCCATCGCAGGGAAACCAAGAGACCCAGTACTTC.

The CDR3 protein is CASTHGRFSEQYF. DNA for the CDR3: TGTGCCAGCACACACGGGAGGTTTTCCGAGCAGTACTTC. The chain employs TRBV25-1 and TRBJ2-7; 7 positions agree with TRBD2. V shed 7 bases, J shed 6 bases, and the junction held 9 bases outside the gene matches. This CDR3 is 13 amino acids long. Germline CDR1 reads MGHDK; CDR2 reads SYGVNS.

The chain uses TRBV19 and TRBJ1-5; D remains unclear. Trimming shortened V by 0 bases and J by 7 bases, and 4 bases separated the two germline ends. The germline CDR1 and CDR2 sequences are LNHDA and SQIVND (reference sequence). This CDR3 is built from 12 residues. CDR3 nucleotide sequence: TGTGCCAGTAGTATAGACCTCCAGCCCCAGCATTTT. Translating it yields CASSIDLQPQHF.

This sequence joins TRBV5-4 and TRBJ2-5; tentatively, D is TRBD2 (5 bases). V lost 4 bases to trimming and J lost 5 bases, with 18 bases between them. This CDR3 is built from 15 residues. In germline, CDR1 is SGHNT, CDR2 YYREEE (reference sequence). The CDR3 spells CASSHLRGTGETQYF. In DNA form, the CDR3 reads TGTGCCAGCAGCCATCTTCGGGGTACTGGCGAGACCCAGTACTTC.

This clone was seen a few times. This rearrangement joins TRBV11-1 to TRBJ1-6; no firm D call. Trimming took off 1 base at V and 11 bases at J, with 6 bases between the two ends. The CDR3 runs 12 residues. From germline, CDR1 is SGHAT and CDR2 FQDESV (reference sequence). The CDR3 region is CASSLGGPPLHF. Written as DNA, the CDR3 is TGTGCCAGCAGCTTAGGAGGTCCACCCCTCCACTTT.